Included here is one T cell receptor (beta chain) sequence, with context. Its cognate antigen is unknown. The record originates from a study of radiation and T cells in renal cell carcinoma. Study-level results: Baseline intratumoral clonotype presence is unknown without pretreatment biopsies. In blood, top tumor clones expanded by 2 weeks, shrinking by 4.

Time point defined: baseline pretreatment blood. This sample's treatment: 15 Gy SBRT to primary tumor, nephrectomy 4 weeks later. Serial blood draws occurred at baseline and 2 and 4 weeks post-SBRT. TCRdb's copy holds only in-frame clones and misses some; the assay was immunoSEQ multiplex PCR. The repertoire includes 150,000 or so clones, nearly 90% of them detected once, and more than 10% sits in the top ten. The germline V and J ends were trimmed by 6 bases and 4 bases, with 11 bases remaining between them. The germline V gene encodes CDR1 KGHSH and CDR2 LQKENI. CDR3 length: 13 amino acids. Sequencing was performed on blood, taken from a patient whose treatment included radiotherapy and nephrectomy. The source is a woman aged 45-59 years with renal cell carcinoma. This chain links TRBV18 with TRBJ2-3, with a tentative D call TRBD1 (5 bases). The CDR3 DNA sequence: TGTGCCAGCTCCGTAGGGGCAGCAGATACGCAGTATTTT. It codes for CASSVGAADTQYF.